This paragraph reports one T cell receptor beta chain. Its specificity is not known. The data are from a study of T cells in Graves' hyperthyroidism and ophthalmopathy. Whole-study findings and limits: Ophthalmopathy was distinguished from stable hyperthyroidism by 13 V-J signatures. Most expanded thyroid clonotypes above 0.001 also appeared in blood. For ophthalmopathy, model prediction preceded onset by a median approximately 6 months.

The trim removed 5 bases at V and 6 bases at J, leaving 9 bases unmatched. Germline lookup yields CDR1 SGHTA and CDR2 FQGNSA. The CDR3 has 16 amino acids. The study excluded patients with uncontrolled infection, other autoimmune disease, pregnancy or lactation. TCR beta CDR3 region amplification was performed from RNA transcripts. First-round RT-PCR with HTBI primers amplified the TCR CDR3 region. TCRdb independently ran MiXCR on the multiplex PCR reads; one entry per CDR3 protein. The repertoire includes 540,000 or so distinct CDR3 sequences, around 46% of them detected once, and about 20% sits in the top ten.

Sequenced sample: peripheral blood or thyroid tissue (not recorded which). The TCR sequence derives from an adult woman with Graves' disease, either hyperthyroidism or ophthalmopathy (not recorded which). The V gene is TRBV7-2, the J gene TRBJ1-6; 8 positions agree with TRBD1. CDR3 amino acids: CASSPPTGVSNSPLHF. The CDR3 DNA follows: TGTGCCAGCAGCCCGCCGACAGGGGTCAGTAATTCACCCCTCCACTTT.